This T cell receptor (beta chain) emerged from a study of OX40 agonist ivuxolimab in advanced cancers. Some clones are missing from TCRdb's copy, which holds only in-frame ones; the method was immunoSEQ multiplex PCR. The sample has fewer than 80,000 clones, about 86% seen once; the top ten hold 0.75%. The V gene end was trimmed by 2 bases and the J gene end by 1 base; junction bases not matched to a gene: 3. Germline V gene data show CDR1 as SGHTA and CDR2 as FQGNSA. CDR3 length: 15 residues. This rearrangement joins TRBV7-2 to TRBJ2-7, with TRBD1 matching 9 bases. This TCR was recovered from an adult with an advanced solid tumor such as melanoma, head and neck, liver or kidney cancer. The material was CD4+ or CD8+ T cells sorted from blood, obtained in a trial of the OX40 agonist ivuxolimab. In DNA, the CDR3 is TGTGCCAGCAGCTTACGACAGGGGGTTTCCTACGAGCAGTACTTC. Translating it yields CASSLRQGVSYEQYF.